The following is a T cell receptor beta chain sequence with its context. Here immunoSEQ multiplex PCR was the method, and the copy in TCRdb shows in-frame clones only, minus some. The sample yields approximately 66,000 clones, approximately 88% seen once. This record belongs to a study of OX40 agonist ivuxolimab in advanced cancers. The overall study: Ivuxolimab, which is an agonistic anti-OX40 (CD134) antibody, was administered to the patients. Three patients got partial responses; one had hepatocellular carcinoma and two had cutaneous melanoma. From roughly 20 to 85 years was the age range, with a mean of around 57 years, and approximately 80% were male. Patients treated during dose escalation were battling hepatocellular carcinoma, melanoma, renal cell or head and neck cancer.

The sample was CD4+ or CD8+ T cells sorted from blood, taken in a trial of the OX40 agonist ivuxolimab. This TCR derives from an adult with an advanced solid tumor such as melanoma, head and neck, liver or kidney cancer.

CDR3 nucleotide sequence: TGTGCCAGCTCACCATTTACGTCTCAGGGAGGCTACGAGCAGTACTTC. This translates into CASSPFTSQGGYEQYF. The V and J genes are TRBV18 and TRBJ2-7; tentatively, D is TRBD2 (6 bases). This CDR3 is 16 amino acids long. In germline, CDR1 is KGHSH, CDR2 LQKENI. Deletions cut 2 bases from V and 3 bases from J, with 17 bases between.